This TCR beta chain was found in a study of cytomegalovirus exposure and HLA in healthy donors. Regarding the study as a whole: A later analysis reportedly found fewer N-insertions in an Asian-associated ancestry cluster than the roughly 680-donor mean.

Concerning this clone itself: Its specificity is unknown.

This CDR3 comprises 15 residues. Germline trimming cut 3 bases from V and 5 bases from J; bases unmatched to any gene: 4. From germline, CDR1 is KGHSH and CDR2 LQKENI. PCR amplification relied on 60 Vbeta primers (plus 13 Jbeta primers). The protocol was immunoSEQ multiplex PCR, while the TCRdb copy is restricted to in-frame clones and leaves out a portion. The repertoire holds 100,000 to 150,000 clones, under 85% seen once, with around 1.7% in the top ten. Material for sequencing was PBMCs. The rearrangement links TRBV18 to TRBJ1-6; 7 positions match TRBD1. The sequence was collected from a boy aged 10-17 years in good health and CMV-seronegative. The CDR3 region has the DNA TGTGCCAGCTCACCTGGGACAGCAGATAATTCACCCCTCCACTTT. The encoded protein is CASSPGTADNSPLHF.